This TCR beta chain was captured by sequencing in a study of blood T cell repertoires in COVID-19. V lost 2 bases and J 4 bases, leaving 7 bases between the germline ends. Germline V gene data show CDR1 as SEHNR and CDR2 as FQNEAQ (reference sequence). This CDR3 contains 13 residues. The repertoire was sequenced with immunoSEQ multiplex PCR; TCRdb's copy has only in-frame clones and lacks some. The table includes about 100,000 clones, about 88% detected once. The sequenced sample was peripheral blood. This chain uses TRBV7-9 with TRBJ2-3, with D hard to call. The sequence was obtained from a man aged 25 to 40 in a cohort sampled during active COVID-19. The CDR3: CASSLSLPDTQYF. In DNA, the CDR3 is TGTGCCAGCAGCTTATCCCTCCCAGATACGCAGTATTTT.